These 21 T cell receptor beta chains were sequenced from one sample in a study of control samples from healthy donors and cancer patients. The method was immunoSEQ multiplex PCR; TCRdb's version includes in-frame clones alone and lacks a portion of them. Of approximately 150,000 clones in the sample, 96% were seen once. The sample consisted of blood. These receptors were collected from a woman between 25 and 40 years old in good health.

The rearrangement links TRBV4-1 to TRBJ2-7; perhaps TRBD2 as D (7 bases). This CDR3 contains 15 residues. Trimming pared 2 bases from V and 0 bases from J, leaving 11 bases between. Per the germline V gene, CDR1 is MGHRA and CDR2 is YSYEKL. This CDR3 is CASSQRGGGSYEQYF. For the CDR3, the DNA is TGCGCCAGCAGCCAACGAGGGGGGGGCTCCTACGAGCAGTACTTC.

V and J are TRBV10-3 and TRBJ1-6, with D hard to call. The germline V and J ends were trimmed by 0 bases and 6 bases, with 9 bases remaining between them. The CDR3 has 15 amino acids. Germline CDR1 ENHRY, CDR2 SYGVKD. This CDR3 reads CAISESTMSNSPLHF. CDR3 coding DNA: TGTGCCATCAGTGAGTCAACTATGAGTAATTCACCCCTCCACTTT.

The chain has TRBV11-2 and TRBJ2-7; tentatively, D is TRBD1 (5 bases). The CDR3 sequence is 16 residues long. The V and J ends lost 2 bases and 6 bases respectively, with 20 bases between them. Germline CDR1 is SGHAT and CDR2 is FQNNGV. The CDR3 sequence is CASSLQRRQGNAEQYF. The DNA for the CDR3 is TGTGCCAGCAGCTTACAACGACGGCAGGGAAACGCCGAGCAGTACTTC.

This CDR3 is CASSFRPPVSNYGYTF. The DNA for the CDR3 is TGTGCCAGCAGTTTTCGGCCCCCAGTATCGAACTATGGCTACACCTTC. The chain is built from TRBV28 and TRBJ1-2; D unclear. The CDR3 sequence is 16 residues long. Germline loops: CDR1 MDHEN, CDR2 SYDVKM. V lost 3 bases to trimming and J lost 2 bases, with 16 bases between them.

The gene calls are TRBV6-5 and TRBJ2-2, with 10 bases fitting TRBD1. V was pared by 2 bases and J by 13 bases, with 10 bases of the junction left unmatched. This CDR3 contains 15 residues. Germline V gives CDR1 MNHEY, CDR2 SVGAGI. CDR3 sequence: CASSYRDLRDRGLFF. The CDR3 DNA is TGTGCCAGCAGTTACCGGGACCTCCGGGACAGGGGGCTGTTTTTT.

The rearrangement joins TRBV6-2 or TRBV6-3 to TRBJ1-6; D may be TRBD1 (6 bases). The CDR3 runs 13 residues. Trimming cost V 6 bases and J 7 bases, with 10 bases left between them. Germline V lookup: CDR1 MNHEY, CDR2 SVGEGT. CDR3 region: CASSRTENSPLHF. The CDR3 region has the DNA TGTGCCAGCAGCCGGACAGAGAATTCACCCCTCCACTTT.

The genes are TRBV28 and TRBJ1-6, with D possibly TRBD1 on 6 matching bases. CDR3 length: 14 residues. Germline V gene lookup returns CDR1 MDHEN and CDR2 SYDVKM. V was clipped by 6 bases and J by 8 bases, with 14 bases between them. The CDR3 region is CASSVQGYHSPLHF. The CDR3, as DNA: TGTGCCAGCAGCGTACAGGGCTACCATTCACCCCTCCACTTT.

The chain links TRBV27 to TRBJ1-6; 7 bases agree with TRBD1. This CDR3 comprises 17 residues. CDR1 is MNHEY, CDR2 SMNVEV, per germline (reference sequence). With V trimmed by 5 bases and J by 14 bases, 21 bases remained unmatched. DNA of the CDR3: TGTGCCAGCAGTCTAACCCTACAGGGGCCACCCTATAGGGCCCTCCACTTT. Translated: CASSLTLQGPPYRALHF.

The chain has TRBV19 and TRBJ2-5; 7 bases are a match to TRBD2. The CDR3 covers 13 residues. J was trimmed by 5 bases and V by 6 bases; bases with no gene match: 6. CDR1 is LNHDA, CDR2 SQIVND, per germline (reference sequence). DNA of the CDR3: TGTGCCAGTAGCCCCGGGGGGAAGGAGACCCAGTACTTC. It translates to CASSPGGKETQYF.

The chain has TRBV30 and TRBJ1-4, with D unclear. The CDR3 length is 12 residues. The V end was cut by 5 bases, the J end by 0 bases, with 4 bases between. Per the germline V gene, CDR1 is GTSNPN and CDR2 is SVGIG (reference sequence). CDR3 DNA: TGTGCCTGGGGATCAACTAATGAAAAACTGTTTTTT. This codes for CAWGSTNEKLFF.

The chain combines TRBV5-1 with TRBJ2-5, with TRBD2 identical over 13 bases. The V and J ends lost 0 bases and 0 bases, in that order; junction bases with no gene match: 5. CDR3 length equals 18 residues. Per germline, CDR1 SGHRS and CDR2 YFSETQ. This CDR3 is CASSLGLAGGQNQETQYF. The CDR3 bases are TGCGCCAGCAGCTTGGGACTAGCGGGGGGTCAAAACCAAGAGACCCAGTACTTC.

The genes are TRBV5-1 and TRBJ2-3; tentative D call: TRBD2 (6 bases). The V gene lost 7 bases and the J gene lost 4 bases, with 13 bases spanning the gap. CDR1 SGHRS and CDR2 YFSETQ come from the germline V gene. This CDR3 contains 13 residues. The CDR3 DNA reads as TGCGCCAGCGGTACTGGAGGGTCAGATACGCAGTATTTT. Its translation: CASGTGGSDTQYF. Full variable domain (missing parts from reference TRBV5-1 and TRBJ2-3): KAGVTQTPRYLIKTRGQQVTLSCSPISGHRSVSWYQQTPGQGLQFLFEYFSETQRNKGNFPGRFSGRQFSNSRSEMNVSTLELGDSALYLCASGTGGSDTQYFGPGTRLTVL.

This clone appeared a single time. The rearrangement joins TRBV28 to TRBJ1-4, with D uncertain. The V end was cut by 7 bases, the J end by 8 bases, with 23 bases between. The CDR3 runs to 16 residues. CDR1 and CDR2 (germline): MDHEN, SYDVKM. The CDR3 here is CASKRRIGAISEKLFF. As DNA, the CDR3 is TGTGCCAGCAAAAGGAGGATAGGTGCGATAAGCGAAAAACTGTTTTTT.

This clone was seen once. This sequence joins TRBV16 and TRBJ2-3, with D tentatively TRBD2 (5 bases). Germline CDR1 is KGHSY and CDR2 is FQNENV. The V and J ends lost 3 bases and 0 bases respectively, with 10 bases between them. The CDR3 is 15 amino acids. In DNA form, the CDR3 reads TGTGCCAGCAGCCAGTCTCTAGCTAGCACAGATACGCAGTATTTT. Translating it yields CASSQSLASTDTQYF.

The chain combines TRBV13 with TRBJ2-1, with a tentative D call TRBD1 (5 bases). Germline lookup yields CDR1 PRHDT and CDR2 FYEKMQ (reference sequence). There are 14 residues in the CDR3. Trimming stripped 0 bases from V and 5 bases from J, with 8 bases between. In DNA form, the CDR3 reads TGTGCCAGCAGCTTAGGGACAGTAAACAATGAGCAGTTCTTC. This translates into CASSLGTVNNEQFF.

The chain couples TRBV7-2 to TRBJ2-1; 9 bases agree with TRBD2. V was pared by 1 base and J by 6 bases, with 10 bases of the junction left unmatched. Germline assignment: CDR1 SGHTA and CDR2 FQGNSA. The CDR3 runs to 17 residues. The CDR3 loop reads CASSLGMGGGARNEQFF. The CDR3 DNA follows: TGTGCCAGCAGCTTAGGCATGGGCGGGGGGGCCCGCAATGAGCAGTTCTTC. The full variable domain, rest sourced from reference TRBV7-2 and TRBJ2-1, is GAGVSQSPSNKVTEKGKDVELRCDPISGHTALYWYRQSLGQGLEFLIYFQGNSAPDKSGLPSDRFSAERTGGSVSTLTIQRTQQEDSAVYLCASSLGMGGGARNEQFFGPGTRLTVL.

The CDR3 is CASSPLAGVGIQYF. CDR3 nucleotides: TGTGCCAGCAGTCCGCTAGCGGGAGTTGGCATTCAGTACTTC. The chain employs TRBV6-5 and TRBJ2-4, with 10 nucleotides matching TRBD2. Germline trimming cut 5 bases from V and 9 bases from J; bases unmatched to any gene: 7. The CDR3 covers 14 residues. Germline lookup yields CDR1 MNHEY and CDR2 SVGAGI.

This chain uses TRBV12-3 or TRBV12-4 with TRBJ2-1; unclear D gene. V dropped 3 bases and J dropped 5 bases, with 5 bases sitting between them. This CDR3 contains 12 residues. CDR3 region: CASSFGNNEQFF. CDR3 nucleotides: TGTGCCAGCAGTTTCGGCAACAATGAGCAGTTCTTC.

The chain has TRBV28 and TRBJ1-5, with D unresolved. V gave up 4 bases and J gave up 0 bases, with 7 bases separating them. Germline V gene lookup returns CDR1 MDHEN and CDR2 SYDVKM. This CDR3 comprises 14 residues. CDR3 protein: CASSSGYSNQPQHF. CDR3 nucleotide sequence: TGTGCCAGCAGTTCAGGCTATAGCAATCAGCCCCAGCATTTT.

The CDR3 coding sequence is TGTGCCAGCAGTTTATTAGGGGTGGGCAGGGGGGAGATCTATGGCTACACCTTC. Protein sequence: CASSLLGVGRGEIYGYTF. The V call is TRBV28, the J call TRBJ1-2; 7 bases are a match to TRBD1. Germline V CDR1 and CDR2: MDHEN, SYDVKM. This CDR3 comprises 18 residues. V dropped 1 base and J dropped 4; count of bases not matched to a gene: 15.

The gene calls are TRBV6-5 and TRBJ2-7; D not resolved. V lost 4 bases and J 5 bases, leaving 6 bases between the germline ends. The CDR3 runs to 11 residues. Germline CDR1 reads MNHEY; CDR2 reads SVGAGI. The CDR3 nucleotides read TGTGCCAGCAGTTTACCCCACGAGCAGTACTTC. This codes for CASSLPHEQYF.